The 11 T cell receptor beta chains presented below share a single source sample, sequenced in a study of blood T cells in healthy people across ages. Next came a second PCR, run for roughly 6 to 11 cycles, which used a sample-barcoded 5' primer along with a J-beta primer mix. TCRdb re-derived calls from the 5' RACE reads in MiXCR, one entry per CDR3 protein. The data show fewer than 2 million distinct CDR3 sequences, about two fifths seen once. The specimen was blood. The receptors originated from a human donor in good health.

The chain recombines TRBV20-1 with TRBJ2-5, with 8 bases that match TRBD2. The CDR3 runs 15 residues. Germline assignment: CDR1 DFQATT and CDR2 SNEGSKA (reference sequence). The ends lost 3 bases at V and 1 base at J; junction bases unmatched: 7. The CDR3 nucleotides read TGCAGTGCTAGCGGGAGGGGGGGTGTCCAAGAGACCCAGTACTTC. Translation: CSASGRGGVQETQYF.

In the case of this clonotype: The junction and the germline gene differ at one end; a read error may be behind it. This chain uses TRBV5-1 with TRBJ2-5, with a tentative D call TRBD1 (6 bases). The tail of the sequence fits TRBJ2-7 better, so the J call may be wrong. The CDR3 totals 15 residues. CDR1 SGHRS and CDR2 YFSETQ come from the germline V gene. The CDR3 is CASSLEGQPSFEQYF. The CDR3 bases are TGCGCCAGCAGCTTGGAAGGACAGCCCTCCTTCGAGCAGTACTTC.

The chain joins TRBV5-1 to TRBJ2-5; a weak D match, TRBD1 (7 bases). In germline, CDR1 is SGHRS, CDR2 YFSETQ. The CDR3 totals 17 residues. Trimming removed 3 bases at V and 11 bases at J, with 29 bases between. The CDR3 sequence is CASSSPGRQGGLWEQYF. In DNA form, the CDR3 reads TGCGCCAGCAGCTCTCCAGGACGACAGGGAGGTTTGTGGGAGCAGTACTTC. Combining the CDR3 with reference TRBV5-1 and TRBJ2-5 gives the whole variable domain KAGVTQTPRYLIKTRGQQVTLSCSPISGHRSVSWYQQTPGQGLQFLFEYFSETQRNKGNFPGRFSGRQFSNSRSEMNVSTLELGDSALYLCASSSPGRQGGLWEQYFGPGTRLLVL.

There are a few counts of this clonotype. The chain couples TRBV9 to TRBJ1-2; the D gene is possibly TRBD1 (6 bases). The CDR3 consists of 15 residues. CDR1 SGDLS and CDR2 YYNGEE come from the germline V gene. Between the trimmed V and J ends, which lost 4 bases and 8 bases, there was a span of 21 bases. CDR3 DNA sequence: TGTGCCAGCAGCCCAAAAACAGGGAGTATAGGCGGCTACACCTTC. This gives the protein CASSPKTGSIGGYTF.

The chain is built from TRBV15 and TRBJ2-7; D remains unclear. V shed 8 bases and J shed 6 bases, with 14 bases lying between them. The germline gives CDR1 LNHNV, CDR2 YYDKDF (reference sequence). The CDR3 totals 12 residues. CDR3 protein: CATAMSMSEQYF. For the CDR3, the DNA is TGTGCCACCGCCATGAGTATGAGCGAGCAGTACTTC.

This clonotype has just one count. Germline and junction disagree at one end, which may indicate a read error. This chain connects TRBV10-3 to TRBJ2-5; D not certain. The germline V gene encodes CDR1 ENHRY and CDR2 SYGVKD. This CDR3 spans 14 amino acids. The CDR3 DNA reads as TGTGCCATCGGTGAGTCCGGTACCCAAGAGACCCAGTACTTC. It specifies CAIGESGTQETQYF.

This clonotype was observed a handful of times. This chain uses TRBV27 with TRBJ2-7; D gene ambiguous. Germline V gives CDR1 MNHEY, CDR2 SMNVEV (reference sequence). The CDR3 sequence is 15 residues long. The V end was cut by 5 bases, the J end by 0 bases, with 14 bases between. CDR3 sequence: CASSPSEGISYEQYF. The CDR3 DNA is TGTGCCAGCAGTCCCTCCGAAGGGATCTCCTACGAGCAGTACTTC.

This chain uses TRBV4-2 with TRBJ2-3; TRBD2 matches 9 bases. This CDR3 is 19 amino acids long. The V gene's germline CDR1 is LGHNA and CDR2 YNFKEQ. The junction had 12 bases not matched to a gene; V was cut back by 1 base and J by 1 base. CDR3 sequence (DNA): TGTGCCAGCAGCCAAGGTGAGGGTAGCGGGAGCCTCCGCACAGATACGCAGTATTTT. It encodes CASSQGEGSGSLRTDTQYF.

This clonotype was seen many times. The rearrangement links TRBV7-2 to TRBJ2-7; D remains ambiguous. CDR3 length: 12 amino acids. Germline V CDR1 and CDR2: SGHTA, FQGNSA. V dropped 2 bases and J dropped 0 bases, with 2 bases sitting between them. DNA for the CDR3: TGTGCCAGCAGCTTAATCTCCTACGAGCAGTACTTC. It is translated as CASSLISYEQYF.

The chain joins TRBV29-1 to TRBJ2-5; D remains ambiguous. Germline CDR1 is SQVTM and CDR2 is ANQGSEA. With 1 base removed from V and 3 bases from J, the gap between germline ends came to 6 bases. The CDR3 is made up of 12 amino acids. CDR3 residues: CSVEGSKETQYF. The DNA of the CDR3 is TGCAGCGTTGAAGGCTCGAAAGAGACCCAGTACTTC.

V usage is TRBV20-1 and J usage is TRBJ1-2; D perhaps matches TRBD1 (5 bases). CDR3 size: 13 residues. Looked up from germline, CDR1 is DFQATT and CDR2 is SNEGSKA (reference sequence). Trimming removed 5 bases from V and 9 bases from J, with 19 bases in between. CDR3 coding DNA: TGCAGTGCTGCCTCCGGGGGAAGGGGTAGCTACACCTTC. This sequence encodes CSAASGGRGSYTF.